The clone carrying this T cell receptor beta chain occurred many times. Its antigen is not identified. Attached unique molecular identifiers marked individual cDNA molecules. TCRdb fed the 5' RACE reads into MiXCR, producing one record per CDR3 protein. The sample shows approximately 39,000 distinct CDR3 sequences, under 5% of them seen only once. CDR1 is DFQATT, CDR2 SNEGSKA, per germline (reference sequence). Trimming cost V 3 bases and J 9 bases, with 21 bases left between them. This CDR3 comprises 15 residues. This sample was taken from a study of early T cells in non-severe SARS-CoV-2 infection. Broader study findings: Anti-spike CD8 responses were favored by VDJdb matching, which missed private and CD4 specificities.

Sequenced sample: whole blood. The rearrangement uses TRBV20-1 and TRBJ2-1; tentative D call: TRBD2 (5 bases). The receptor was derived from an adult who was a healthcare worker with PCR-confirmed SARS-CoV-2 infection or an uninfected control (not recorded which). DNA for the CDR3: TGCAGTGCTAGTTATTATCGTTCGGGAAGCCCTGAGCAGTTCTTC. This codes for CSASYYRSGSPEQFF.